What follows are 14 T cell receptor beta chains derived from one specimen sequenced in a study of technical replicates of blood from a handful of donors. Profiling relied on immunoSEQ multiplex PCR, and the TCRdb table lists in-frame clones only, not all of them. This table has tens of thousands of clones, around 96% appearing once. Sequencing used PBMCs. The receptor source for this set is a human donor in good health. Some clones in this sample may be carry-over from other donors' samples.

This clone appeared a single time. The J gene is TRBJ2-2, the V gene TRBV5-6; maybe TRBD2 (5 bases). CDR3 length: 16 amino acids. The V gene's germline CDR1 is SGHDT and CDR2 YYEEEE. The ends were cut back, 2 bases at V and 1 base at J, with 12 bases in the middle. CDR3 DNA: TGTGCCAGCAGCTTAACTAGACCGCTGAACACCGGGGAGCTGTTTTTT. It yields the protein CASSLTRPLNTGELFF.

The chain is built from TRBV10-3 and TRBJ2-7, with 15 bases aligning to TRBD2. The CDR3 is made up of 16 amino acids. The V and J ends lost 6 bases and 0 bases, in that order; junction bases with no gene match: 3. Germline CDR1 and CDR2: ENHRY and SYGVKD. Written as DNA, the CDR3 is TGTGCCATCAGCGGGACTAGCGGGGGGAACTCCTACGAGCAGTACTTC. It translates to CAISGTSGGNSYEQYF.

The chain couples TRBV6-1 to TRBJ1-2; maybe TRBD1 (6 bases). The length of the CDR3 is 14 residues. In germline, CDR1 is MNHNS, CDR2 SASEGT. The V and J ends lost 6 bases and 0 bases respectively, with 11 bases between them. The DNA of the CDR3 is TGTGCCAGCAGGCCCGGACAGACTAACTATGGCTACACCTTC. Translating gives CASRPGQTNYGYTF.

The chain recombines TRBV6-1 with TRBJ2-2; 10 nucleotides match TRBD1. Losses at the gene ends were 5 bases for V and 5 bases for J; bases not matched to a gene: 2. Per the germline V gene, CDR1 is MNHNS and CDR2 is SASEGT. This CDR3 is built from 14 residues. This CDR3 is CASSRQGATGELFF. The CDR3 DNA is TGTGCCAGCAGTAGACAGGGGGCGACCGGGGAGCTGTTTTTT.

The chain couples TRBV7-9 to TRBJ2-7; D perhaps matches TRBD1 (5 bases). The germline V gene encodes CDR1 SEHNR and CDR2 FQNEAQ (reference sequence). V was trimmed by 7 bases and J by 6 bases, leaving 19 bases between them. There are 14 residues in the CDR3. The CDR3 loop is CASIPPQGGGEQYF. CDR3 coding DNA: TGTGCCAGCATCCCCCCGCAGGGTGGTGGCGAGCAGTACTTC.

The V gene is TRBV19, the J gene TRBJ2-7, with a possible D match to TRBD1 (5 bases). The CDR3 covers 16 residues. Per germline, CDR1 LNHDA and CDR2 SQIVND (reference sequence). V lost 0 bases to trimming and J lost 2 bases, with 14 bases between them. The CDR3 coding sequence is TGTGCCAGTAGTATAGATCCAGGTTCAGGGACCTACGAGCAGTACTTC. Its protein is CASSIDPGSGTYEQYF.

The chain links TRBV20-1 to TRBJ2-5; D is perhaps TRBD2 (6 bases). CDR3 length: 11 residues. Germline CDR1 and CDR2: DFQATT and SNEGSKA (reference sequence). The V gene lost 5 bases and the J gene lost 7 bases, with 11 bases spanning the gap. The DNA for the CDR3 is TGCAGTGCTGAGCCCGGGGGGACCCAGTACTTC. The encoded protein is CSAEPGGTQYF.

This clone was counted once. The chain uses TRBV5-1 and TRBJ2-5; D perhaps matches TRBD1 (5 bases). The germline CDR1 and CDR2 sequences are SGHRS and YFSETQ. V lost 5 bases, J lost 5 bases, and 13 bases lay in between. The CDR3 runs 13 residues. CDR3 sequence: CASRQAAAETQYF. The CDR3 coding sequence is TGCGCCAGCAGACAGGCGGCCGCGGAGACCCAGTACTTC.

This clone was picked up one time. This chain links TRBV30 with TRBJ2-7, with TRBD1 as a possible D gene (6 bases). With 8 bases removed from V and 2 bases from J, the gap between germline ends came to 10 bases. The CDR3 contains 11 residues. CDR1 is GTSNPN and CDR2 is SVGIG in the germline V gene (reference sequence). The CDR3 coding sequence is TGTGCCGCACAGGGCGCCTACGAGCAGTACTTC. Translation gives CAAQGAYEQYF.

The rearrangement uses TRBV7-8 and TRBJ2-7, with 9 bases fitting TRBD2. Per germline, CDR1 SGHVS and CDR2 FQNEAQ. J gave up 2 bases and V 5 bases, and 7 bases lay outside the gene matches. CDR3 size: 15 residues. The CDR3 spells CASSRTSDRTYEQYF. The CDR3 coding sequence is TGTGCCAGCAGCCGGACTAGCGACAGAACCTACGAGCAGTACTTC. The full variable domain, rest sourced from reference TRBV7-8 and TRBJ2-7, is GAGVSQSPRYKVAKRGQDVALRCDPISGHVSLFWYQQALGQGPEFLTYFQNEAQLDKSGLPSDRFFAERPEGSVSTLKIQRTQQEDSAVYLCASSRTSDRTYEQYFGPGTRLTVT.

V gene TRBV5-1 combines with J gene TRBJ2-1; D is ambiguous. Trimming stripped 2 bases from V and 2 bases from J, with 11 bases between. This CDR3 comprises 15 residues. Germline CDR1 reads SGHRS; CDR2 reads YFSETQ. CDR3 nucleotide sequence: TGCGCCAGCAGCTTAAATGCCGCGACCTACAATGAGCAGTTCTTC. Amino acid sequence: CASSLNAATYNEQFF.

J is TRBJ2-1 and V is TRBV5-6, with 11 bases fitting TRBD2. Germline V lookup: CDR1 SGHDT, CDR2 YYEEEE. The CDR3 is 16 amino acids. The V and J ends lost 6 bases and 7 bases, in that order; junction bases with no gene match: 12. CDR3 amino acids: CASTNNLAGGGNEQFF. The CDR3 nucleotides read TGTGCCAGCACCAACAACCTAGCGGGAGGTGGGAATGAGCAGTTCTTC.

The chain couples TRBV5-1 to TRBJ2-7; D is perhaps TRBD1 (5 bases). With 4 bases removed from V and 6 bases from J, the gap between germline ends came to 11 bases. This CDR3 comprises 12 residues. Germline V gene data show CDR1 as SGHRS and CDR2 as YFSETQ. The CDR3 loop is CASSQGAAEQYF. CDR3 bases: TGCGCCAGCAGCCAGGGCGCCGCCGAGCAGTACTTC.

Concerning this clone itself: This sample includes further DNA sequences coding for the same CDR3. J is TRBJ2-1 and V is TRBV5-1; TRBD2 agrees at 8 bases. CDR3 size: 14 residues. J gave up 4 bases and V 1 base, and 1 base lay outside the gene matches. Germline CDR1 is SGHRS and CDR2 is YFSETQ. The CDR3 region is CASSLSGGYNEQFF. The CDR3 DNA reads TGCGCCAGCAGCTTGTCGGGGGGGTACAATGAGCAGTTCTTC. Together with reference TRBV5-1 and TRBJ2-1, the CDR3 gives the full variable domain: KAGVTQTPRYLIKTRGQQVTLSCSPISGHRSVSWYQQTPGQGLQFLFEYFSETQRNKGNFPGRFSGRQFSNSRSEMNVSTLELGDSALYLCASSLSGGYNEQFFGPGTRLTVL.